One sample yielded the 29 T cell receptor beta chains listed below, sequenced in a study of control samples from healthy donors and cancer patients. Profiled with immunoSEQ multiplex PCR; TCRdb holds only in-frame clones, not every one. This sample carries 50,000 to 65,000 clones, about nine tenths of them seen once, and the ten largest clones take roughly 1.2%. The sample comprised PBMCs. These receptors came from a woman aged 45-65 years with colorectal cancer.

This clone was observed a single time. J is TRBJ2-7 and V is TRBV12-3 or TRBV12-4; tentative D call: TRBD1 (6 bases). This CDR3 spans 12 amino acids. V shed 6 bases and J shed 5 bases, with 11 bases lying between them. This CDR3 reads CASRYRVHEQYF. The CDR3 region has the DNA TGTGCCAGCAGATACAGGGTCCACGAGCAGTACTTC.

This clone was counted once. The chain carries TRBV28 and TRBJ2-1, with 9 bases aligning to TRBD2. The trim removed 10 bases at V and 10 bases at J, leaving 8 bases unmatched. This CDR3 region has 12 residues. CDR1 is MDHEN, CDR2 SYDVKM, per germline. CDR3 DNA: TGTGCCACTCAACAGGCGGGAGGGGAGCAGTTCTTC. This codes for CATQQAGGEQFF.

The genes are TRBV5-1 and TRBJ1-2; D uncertain. The CDR3 covers 13 residues. Trimming took off 0 bases at V and 7 bases at J, with 10 bases between the two ends. Germline values: CDR1 SGHRS, CDR2 YFSETQ. CDR3 amino acids: CASSLAGEGGYTF. The DNA of the CDR3 is TGCGCCAGCAGCTTGGCCGGGGAGGGTGGCTACACCTTC.

The rearrangement links TRBV19 to TRBJ1-2; D perhaps matches TRBD1 (6 bases). CDR3 length: 15 amino acids. Per germline, CDR1 LNHDA and CDR2 SQIVND (reference sequence). Trimming pared 7 bases from V and 4 bases from J, leaving 19 bases between. This CDR3 is CASIPQGGLAYGYTF. The CDR3 DNA follows: TGTGCCAGTATCCCACAGGGAGGGTTGGCCTATGGCTACACCTTC. Supplemented by reference TRBV19 and TRBJ1-2, the full variable domain reads DGGITQSPKYLFRKEGQNVTLSCEQNLNHDAMYWYRQDPGQGLRLIYYSQIVNDFQKGDIAEGYSVSREKKESFPLTVTSAQKNPTAFYLCASIPQGGLAYGYTFGSGTRLTVV.

The V gene is TRBV9, the J gene TRBJ2-1; no definite D call. Per the germline V gene, CDR1 is SGDLS and CDR2 is YYNGEE. V lost 4 bases, J lost 2 bases, and 7 bases lay in between. The CDR3 totals 13 residues. CDR3 DNA: TGTGCCAGCAGCCCACCGGCCTACAATGAGCAGTTCTTC. This translates into CASSPPAYNEQFF. The complete variable domain, with remaining parts taken from reference TRBV9 and TRBJ2-1, reads DSGVTQTPKHLITATGQRVTLRCSPRSGDLSVYWYQQSLDQGLQFLIQYYNGEERAKGNILERFSAQQFPDLHSELNLSSLELGDSALYFCASSPPAYNEQFFGPGTRLTVL.

The rearrangement joins TRBV6-2 or TRBV6-3 to TRBJ2-3; 9 nucleotides agree with TRBD2. V was pared by 8 bases and J by 4 bases, with 7 bases of the junction left unmatched. Germline V CDR1 and CDR2: MNHEY, SVGEGT. The CDR3 runs 14 residues. The CDR3 DNA follows: TGTGCCAGCGGCCGGGGCGGGGGGGCAGATACGCAGTATTTT. Protein: CASGRGGGADTQYF.

The chain carries TRBV7-9 and TRBJ1-1, with 9 bases fitting TRBD1. The V gene's germline CDR1 is SEHNR and CDR2 FQNEAQ (reference sequence). This CDR3 region has 14 residues. Trimming removed 4 bases from V and 5 bases from J; junction bases left unmatched: 5. The CDR3 loop is CASSSTGGWTEAFF. The CDR3 DNA sequence: TGTGCCAGCAGCTCGACAGGGGGTTGGACTGAAGCTTTCTTT.

The chain has TRBV29-1 and TRBJ2-2; D remains ambiguous. CDR1 and CDR2 (germline): SQVTM, ANQGSEA. The CDR3 spans 14 residues. Trimming stripped 5 bases from V and 4 bases from J, with 14 bases between. The CDR3 is CSVSGNSGTGELFF. The CDR3 DNA reads as TGCAGCGTTTCTGGGAACTCGGGCACCGGGGAGCTGTTTTTT.

This clone was recorded a few times. The V and J genes are TRBV2 and TRBJ2-7; 7 nucleotides agree with TRBD2. CDR1 is SNHLY, CDR2 FYNNEI, per germline. This CDR3 comprises 14 residues. Trimming took 5 bases from V and 4 from J; bases not matched to a gene: 8. DNA of the CDR3: TGTGCCAGCAGTCCGGCGGGAGTTATGTACGAGCAGTACTTC. Protein product: CASSPAGVMYEQYF.

The genes are TRBV7-9 and TRBJ2-7, with TRBD1 as a possible D gene (6 bases). Germline CDR1 is SEHNR and CDR2 is FQNEAQ (reference sequence). The CDR3 has 14 residues. Trimming shortened V by 5 bases and J by 6 bases, and 17 bases separated the two germline ends. The DNA for the CDR3 is TGTGCCAGCAGCGCCGTTGGACAGTCCGGCGAGCAGTACTTC. This codes for CASSAVGQSGEQYF.

The chain carries TRBV11-2 and TRBJ1-5, with TRBD1 identical over 8 bases. CDR1 and CDR2 (germline): SGHAT, FQNNGV. This CDR3 region has 15 residues. The V segment lost 1 base and the J segment 6 bases; nucleotides outside the gene matches: 5. The CDR3 protein is CASSLAGGFAQPQHF. The CDR3 DNA reads TGTGCCAGCAGCTTAGCAGGGGGCTTCGCTCAGCCCCAGCATTTT.

CDR3 sequence reads: CASTPSRNTGELFF. The CDR3 DNA is TGTGCCAGCACCCCATCCCGGAACACCGGGGAGCTGTTTTTT. This chain links TRBV7-3 with TRBJ2-2; D remains unclear. Germline V gives CDR1 SGHTA, CDR2 FQGTGA. The CDR3 runs to 14 residues. Trimming shortened V by 7 bases and J by 1 base, and 10 bases separated the two germline ends.

This rearrangement joins TRBV3-1 (or the pseudogene TRBV3-2) to TRBJ2-5; D perhaps matches TRBD1 (5 bases). The CDR3 runs to 15 residues. V lost 2 bases and J 2 bases, leaving 12 bases between the germline ends. Germline V gene data show CDR1 as LGHDT and CDR2 as YNNKEL (reference sequence). The CDR3 reads CASSQTSGNQETQYF. CDR3 nucleotides: TGTGCCAGCAGCCAAACTTCAGGGAATCAAGAGACCCAGTACTTC.

CDR3 in DNA: TGTGCCAGCAGCGAGCTTAGTTCGGGGGCGCTTCAGCCCCAGCATTTT. Protein product: CASSELSSGALQPQHF. This rearrangement joins TRBV7-8 to TRBJ1-5; D might be TRBD1 (6 bases). The CDR3 loop spans 16 amino acids. The germline V and J ends were trimmed by 5 bases and 6 bases, with 20 bases remaining between them. Per germline, CDR1 SGHVS and CDR2 FQNEAQ.

In DNA, the CDR3 is TGTGCCAGTACGGACAGTGCAGATACGCAGTATTTT. This codes for CASTDSADTQYF. This chain uses TRBV2 with TRBJ2-3; a weak D match, TRBD1 (6 bases). The V gene lost 9 bases and the J gene lost 4 bases, with 11 bases spanning the gap. This CDR3 region has 12 residues. Germline CDR1 reads SNHLY; CDR2 reads FYNNEI.

V is TRBV27 and J is TRBJ2-7; D uncertain. Trimming took off 5 bases at V and 0 bases at J, with 5 bases between the two ends. CDR3 length: 12 residues. CDR1 is MNHEY, CDR2 SMNVEV, per germline (reference sequence). As DNA, the CDR3 is TGTGCCAGCAGTCAGAGCTCCTACGAGCAGTACTTC. As protein: CASSQSSYEQYF.

The chain is built from TRBV7-9 and TRBJ2-4, with a weak D call TRBD1 (6 bases). The CDR3 is 17 amino acids. Trimming stripped 4 bases from V and 0 bases from J, with 16 bases between. From germline, CDR1 is SEHNR and CDR2 FQNEAQ (reference sequence). The CDR3 reads CASSSMDSRLAKNIQYF. Written as DNA, the CDR3 is TGTGCCAGCAGCTCCATGGACAGCCGGCTAGCCAAAAACATTCAGTACTTC.

This chain links TRBV6-5 with TRBJ1-4; weak D call: TRBD1 (6 bases). The CDR3 loop spans 13 amino acids. Trimming pared 0 bases from V and 11 bases from J, leaving 10 bases between. CDR1 and CDR2 from the germline V gene are MNHEY and SVGAGI. DNA of the CDR3: TGTGCCAGCAGTTACTCGTTCAGGGGTAAACTGTTTTTT. Translated, it gives CASSYSFRGKLFF.

The V and J genes are TRBV2 and TRBJ1-5; the D gene is possibly TRBD1 (5 bases). The CDR3 has 14 residues. Per germline, CDR1 SNHLY and CDR2 FYNNEI. Between the trimmed V and J ends, which lost 2 bases and 2 bases, there was a span of 7 bases. CDR3 amino acids: CASSESRGNQPQHF. CDR3 nucleotide sequence: TGTGCCAGCAGTGAAAGCAGGGGCAATCAGCCCCAGCATTTT.

This clone has only one observation. The chain links TRBV5-1 to TRBJ1-1; a possible D gene is TRBD1 (6 bases). Germline V gene data show CDR1 as SGHRS and CDR2 as YFSETQ. The V end was cut by 2 bases, the J end by 1 base, with 15 bases between. This CDR3 comprises 16 residues. CDR3 in amino acids: CASSFGQLKTNTEAFF. The CDR3 region has the DNA TGCGCCAGCAGCTTTGGACAGCTAAAGACGAACACTGAAGCTTTCTTT. The full variable domain, completed using reference TRBV5-1 and TRBJ1-1, is KAGVTQTPRYLIKTRGQQVTLSCSPISGHRSVSWYQQTPGQGLQFLFEYFSETQRNKGNFPGRFSGRQFSNSRSEMNVSTLELGDSALYLCASSFGQLKTNTEAFFGQGTRLTVV.

V and J are TRBV6-6 and TRBJ1-5; 7 bases map to TRBD1. This CDR3 is 15 amino acids long. V was clipped by 4 bases and J by 4 bases; unmatched bases: 7. Germline V lookup: CDR1 MNHNY, CDR2 SVGAGI (reference sequence). The CDR3 sequence: CASSLQGIGNQPQHF. DNA of the CDR3: TGTGCCAGCAGTTTACAGGGGATAGGGAATCAGCCCCAGCATTTT.

This clone appeared a single time. The chain links TRBV30 to TRBJ1-2; D might be TRBD1 (6 bases). With 3 bases removed from V and 3 bases from J, the gap between germline ends came to 23 bases. The CDR3 is 17 residues long. The germline gives CDR1 GTSNPN, CDR2 SVGIG (reference sequence). In DNA form, the CDR3 reads TGTGCCTGGAGCGATCCTCAGGGCAGGGGCTTTGACTATGGCTACACCTTC. Amino acid sequence: CAWSDPQGRGFDYGYTF.

V is TRBV6-1 and J is TRBJ2-5, with D maybe TRBD1 (6 bases). CDR1 and CDR2 (germline): MNHNS, SASEGT. The CDR3 has 17 amino acids. The V gene lost 4 bases and the J gene lost 4 bases, with 22 bases spanning the gap. The CDR3 is CASSGTPQGRGLETQYF. CDR3 coding DNA: TGTGCCAGCAGTGGGACCCCACAGGGTAGAGGGCTAGAGACCCAGTACTTC.

The gene calls are TRBV6-6 and TRBJ2-7; unclear D gene. Between the trimmed V and J ends, which lost 8 bases and 3 bases, there was a span of 14 bases. This CDR3 has 13 residues. Germline CDR1 MNHNY, CDR2 SVGAGI (reference sequence). The CDR3 loop reads CASAGAGYYEQYF. The CDR3, as DNA: TGTGCCAGCGCCGGAGCAGGATACTACGAGCAGTACTTC.

The chain joins TRBV28 to TRBJ2-7; no definite D call. The CDR3 sequence is 17 residues long. V lost 5 bases to trimming and J lost 0 bases, with 20 bases between them. Germline V gene sequence: CDR1 MDHEN, CDR2 SYDVKM. Here the CDR3 reads CASSPPSAGSISYEQYF. CDR3 bases: TGTGCCAGCAGTCCCCCTTCGGCAGGCTCTATCTCCTACGAGCAGTACTTC.

The gene calls are TRBV27 and TRBJ2-2; a possible D gene is TRBD2 (5 bases). V lost 7 bases and J lost 1, with 16 bases in between. Germline V gene data show CDR1 as MNHEY and CDR2 as SMNVEV (reference sequence). The CDR3 runs 16 residues. The CDR3 loop reads CASIPLAGLNTGELFF. As DNA, the CDR3 is TGTGCCAGCATCCCTCTGGCAGGACTGAACACCGGGGAGCTGTTTTTT.

CDR3 in DNA: TGTGCCAGCAGCTCGGGACTAGCGGGTAAAACAGATACGCAGTATTTT. Protein sequence: CASSSGLAGKTDTQYF. This chain connects TRBV9 to TRBJ2-3; TRBD2 agrees at 12 bases. The germline V gene encodes CDR1 SGDLS and CDR2 YYNGEE. This CDR3 has 16 amino acids. Losses at the gene ends were 4 bases for V and 3 bases for J; bases not matched to a gene: 6.

This clone has a single count. The chain joins TRBV12-3 or TRBV12-4 to TRBJ1-2, with unresolved D. With 6 bases removed from V and 4 bases from J, the gap between germline ends came to 12 bases. The CDR3 spans 13 residues. In DNA, the CDR3 is TGTGCCAGCAGCTTAAGTGGCGGCTATGGCTACACCTTC. It codes for CASSLSGGYGYTF.

The J gene is TRBJ2-7, the V gene TRBV15; D uncertain. The CDR3 spans 15 residues. V lost 0 bases, J lost 2 bases, and 11 bases lay in between. Germline assignment: CDR1 LNHNV and CDR2 YYDKDF (reference sequence). CDR3 in amino acids: CATSRDLTSTYEQYF. CDR3 bases: TGTGCCACCAGCAGAGATCTGACCAGTACCTACGAGCAGTACTTC.